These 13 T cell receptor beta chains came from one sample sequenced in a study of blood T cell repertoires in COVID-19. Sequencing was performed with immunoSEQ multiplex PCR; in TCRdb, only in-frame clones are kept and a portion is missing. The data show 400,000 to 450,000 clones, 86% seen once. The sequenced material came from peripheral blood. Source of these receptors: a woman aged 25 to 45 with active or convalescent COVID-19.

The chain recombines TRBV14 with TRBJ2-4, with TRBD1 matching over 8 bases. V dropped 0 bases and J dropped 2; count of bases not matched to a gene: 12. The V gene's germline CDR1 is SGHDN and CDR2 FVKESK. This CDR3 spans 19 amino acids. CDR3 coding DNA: TGTGCCAGCAGCCAAGACCATGCGCAGGGGGCATATTCCAAAAACATTCAGTACTTC. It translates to CASSQDHAQGAYSKNIQYF.

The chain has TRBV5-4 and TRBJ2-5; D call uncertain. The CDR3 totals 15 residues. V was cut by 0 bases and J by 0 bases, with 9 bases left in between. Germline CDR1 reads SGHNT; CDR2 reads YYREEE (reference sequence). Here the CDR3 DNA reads TGTGCCAGCAGCTTGGGCCAGGTCGACCAAGAGACCCAGTACTTC. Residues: CASSLGQVDQETQYF.

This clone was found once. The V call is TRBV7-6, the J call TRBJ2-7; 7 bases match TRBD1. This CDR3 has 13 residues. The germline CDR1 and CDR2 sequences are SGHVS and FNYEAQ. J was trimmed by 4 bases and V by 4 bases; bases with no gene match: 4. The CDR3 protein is CASSSKQGYEQYF. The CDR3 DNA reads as TGTGCCAGCAGCTCGAAACAGGGGTACGAGCAGTACTTC. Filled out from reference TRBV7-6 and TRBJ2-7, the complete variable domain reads GAGVSQSPRYKVTKRGQDVALRCDPISGHVSLYWYRQALGQGPEFLTYFNYEAQQDKSGLPNDRFSAERPEGSISTLTIQRTEQRDSAMYRCASSSKQGYEQYFGPGTRLTVT.

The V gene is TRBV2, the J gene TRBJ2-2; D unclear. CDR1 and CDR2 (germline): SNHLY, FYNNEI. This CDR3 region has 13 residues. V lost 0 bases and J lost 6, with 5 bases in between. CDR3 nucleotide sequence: TGTGCCAGCAGTGAAGCCCCGGCCGGGGAGCTGTTTTTT. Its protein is CASSEAPAGELFF.

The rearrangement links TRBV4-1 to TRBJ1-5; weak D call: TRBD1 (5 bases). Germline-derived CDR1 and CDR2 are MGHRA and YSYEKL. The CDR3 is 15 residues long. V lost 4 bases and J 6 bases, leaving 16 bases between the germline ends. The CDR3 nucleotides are TGCGCCAGCAGCCTCACGGCCCAGGGTCGTCAGCCCCAGCATTTT. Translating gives CASSLTAQGRQPQHF.

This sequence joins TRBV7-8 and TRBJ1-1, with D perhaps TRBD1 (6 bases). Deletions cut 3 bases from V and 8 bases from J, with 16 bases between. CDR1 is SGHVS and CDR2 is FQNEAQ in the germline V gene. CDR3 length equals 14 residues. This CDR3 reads CASSLGQGTNEAFF. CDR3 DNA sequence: TGTGCCAGCAGCTTGGGGCAAGGGACAAACGAAGCTTTCTTT.

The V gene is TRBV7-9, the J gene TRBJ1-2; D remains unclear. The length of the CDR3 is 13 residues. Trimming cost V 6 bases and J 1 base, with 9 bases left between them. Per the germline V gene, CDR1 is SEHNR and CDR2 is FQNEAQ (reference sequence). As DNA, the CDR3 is TGTGCCAGCAGTATAGATTTTAACTATGGCTACACCTTC. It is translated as CASSIDFNYGYTF.

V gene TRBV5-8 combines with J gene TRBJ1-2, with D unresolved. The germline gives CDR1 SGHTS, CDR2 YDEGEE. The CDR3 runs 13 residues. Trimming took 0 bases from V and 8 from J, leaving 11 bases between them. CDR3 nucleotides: TGTGCCAGCAGCTTGGATGGGAGTGAGGGCTACACCTTC. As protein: CASSLDGSEGYTF. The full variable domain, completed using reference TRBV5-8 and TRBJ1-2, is EAGVTQSPTHLIKTRGQQATLRCSPISGHTSVYWYQQALGLGLQFLLWYDEGEERNRGNFPPRFSGRQFPNYSSELNVNALELEDSALYLCASSLDGSEGYTFGSGTRLTVV.

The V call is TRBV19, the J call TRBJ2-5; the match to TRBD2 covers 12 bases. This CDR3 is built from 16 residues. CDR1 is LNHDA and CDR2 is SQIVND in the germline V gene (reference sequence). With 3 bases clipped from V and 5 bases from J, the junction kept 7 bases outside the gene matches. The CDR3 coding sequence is TGTGCCAGTAGTATGGCGACTAGCGGGAGTTTGGAGACCCAGTACTTC. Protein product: CASSMATSGSLETQYF.

CDR3 loop: CASSELGGAYGYTF. DNA of the CDR3: TGTGCCAGCAGTGAACTTGGAGGGGCCTATGGCTACACCTTC. The V and J genes are TRBV25-1 and TRBJ1-2, with D possibly TRBD1 on 5 matching bases. The germline CDR1 and CDR2 sequences are MGHDK and SYGVNS. This CDR3 has 14 residues. Trimming pared 2 bases from V and 4 bases from J, leaving 11 bases between.

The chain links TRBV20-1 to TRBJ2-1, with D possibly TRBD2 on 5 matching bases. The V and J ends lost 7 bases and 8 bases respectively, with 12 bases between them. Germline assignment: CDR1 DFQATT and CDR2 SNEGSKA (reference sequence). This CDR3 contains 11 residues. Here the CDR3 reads CSVQAVHEQFF. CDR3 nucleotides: TGCAGTGTTCAAGCGGTCCATGAGCAGTTCTTC.

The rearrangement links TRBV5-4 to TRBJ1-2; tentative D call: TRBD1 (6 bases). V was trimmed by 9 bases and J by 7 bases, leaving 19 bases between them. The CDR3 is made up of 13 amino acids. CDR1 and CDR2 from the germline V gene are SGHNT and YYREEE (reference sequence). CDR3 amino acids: CAITGTGPLGYTF. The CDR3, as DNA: TGTGCCATCACGGGAACAGGGCCGCTTGGCTACACCTTC.

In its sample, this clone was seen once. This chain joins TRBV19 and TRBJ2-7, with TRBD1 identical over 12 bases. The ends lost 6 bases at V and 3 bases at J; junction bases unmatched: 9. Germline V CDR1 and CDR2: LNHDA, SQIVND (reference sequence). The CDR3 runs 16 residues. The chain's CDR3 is CASRSRGQGAFYEQYF. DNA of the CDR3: TGTGCCAGTAGAAGTCGGGGACAGGGGGCGTTCTACGAGCAGTACTTC.